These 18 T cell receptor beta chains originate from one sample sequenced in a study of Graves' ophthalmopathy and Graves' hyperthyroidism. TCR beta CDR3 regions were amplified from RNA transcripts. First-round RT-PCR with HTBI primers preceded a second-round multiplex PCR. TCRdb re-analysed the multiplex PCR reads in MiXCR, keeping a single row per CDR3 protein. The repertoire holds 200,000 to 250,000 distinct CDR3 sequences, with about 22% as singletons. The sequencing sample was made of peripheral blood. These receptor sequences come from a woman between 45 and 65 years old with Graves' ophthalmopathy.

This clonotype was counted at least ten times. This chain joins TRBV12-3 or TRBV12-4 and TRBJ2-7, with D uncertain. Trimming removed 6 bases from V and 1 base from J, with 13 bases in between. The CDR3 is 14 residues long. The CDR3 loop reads CASSPFRRSYEQYF. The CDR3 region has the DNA TGTGCCAGCAGCCCCTTTAGAAGGTCCTACGAGCAGTACTTC.

Here the CDR3 DNA reads TGTGCCAGCGGACTACAGGGGGCGTCTGCCGAAGCTTTCTTT. Protein: CASGLQGASAEAFF. V usage is TRBV7-2 and J usage is TRBJ1-1, with TRBD1 identical over 9 bases. The CDR3 sequence is 14 residues long. Germline values: CDR1 SGHTA, CDR2 FQGNSA. Trimming at V came to 8 bases and at J to 8 bases, leaving 12 bases not matched to a gene.

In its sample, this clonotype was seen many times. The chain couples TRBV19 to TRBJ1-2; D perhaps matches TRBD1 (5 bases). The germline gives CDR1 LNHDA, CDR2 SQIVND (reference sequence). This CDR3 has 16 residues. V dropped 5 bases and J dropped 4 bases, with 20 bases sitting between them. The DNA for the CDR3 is TGTGCCAGTAGTGCCAACCCTCGACGGGGGAGCTATGGCTACACCTTC. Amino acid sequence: CASSANPRRGSYGYTF.

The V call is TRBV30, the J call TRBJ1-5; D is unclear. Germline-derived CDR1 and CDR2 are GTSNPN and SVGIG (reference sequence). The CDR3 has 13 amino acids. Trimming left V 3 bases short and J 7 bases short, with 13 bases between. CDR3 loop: CAWSNGVRQPQHF. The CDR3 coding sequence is TGTGCCTGGAGCAACGGGGTACGACAGCCCCAGCATTTT. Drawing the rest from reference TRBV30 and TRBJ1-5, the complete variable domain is SQTIHQWPATLVQPVGSPLSLECTVEGTSNPNLYWYRQAAGRGLQLLFYSVGIGQISSEVPQNLSASRPQDRQFILSSKKLLLSDSGFYLCAWSNGVRQPQHFGDGTRLSIL.

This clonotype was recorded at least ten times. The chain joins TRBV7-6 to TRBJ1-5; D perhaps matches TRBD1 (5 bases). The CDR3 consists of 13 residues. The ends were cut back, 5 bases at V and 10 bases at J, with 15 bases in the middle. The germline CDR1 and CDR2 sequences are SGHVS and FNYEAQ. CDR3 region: CASSAGGRAPQHF. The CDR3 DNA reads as TGTGCCAGCAGCGCCGGGGGGAGGGCCCCCCAGCATTTT.

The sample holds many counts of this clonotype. In DNA, the CDR3 is TGTGCCAGCATCCTACTTCAGGGGGCGTACGAGCAGTACTTC. It yields the protein CASILLQGAYEQYF. V is TRBV6-5 and J is TRBJ2-7; 8 bases map to TRBD1. Looked up from germline, CDR1 is MNHEY and CDR2 is SVGAGI. Trimming cost V 7 bases and J 4 bases; bases outside gene matches: 9. This CDR3 contains 14 residues.

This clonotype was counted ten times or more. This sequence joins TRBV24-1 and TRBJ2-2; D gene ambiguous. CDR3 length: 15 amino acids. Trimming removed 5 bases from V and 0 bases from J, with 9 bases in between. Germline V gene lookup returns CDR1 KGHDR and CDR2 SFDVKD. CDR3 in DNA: TGTGCCACCAGTGGCCCACGACCGAACACCGGGGAGCTGTTTTTT. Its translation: CATSGPRPNTGELFF.

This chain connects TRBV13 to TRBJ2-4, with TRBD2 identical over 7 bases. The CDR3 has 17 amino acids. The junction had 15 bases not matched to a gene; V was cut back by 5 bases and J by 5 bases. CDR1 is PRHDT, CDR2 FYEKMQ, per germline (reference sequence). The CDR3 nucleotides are TGTGCCAGCAGCCCCCGGGGGAGGGGCGGCGAACAAAACATTCAGTACTTC. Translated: CASSPRGRGGEQNIQYF.

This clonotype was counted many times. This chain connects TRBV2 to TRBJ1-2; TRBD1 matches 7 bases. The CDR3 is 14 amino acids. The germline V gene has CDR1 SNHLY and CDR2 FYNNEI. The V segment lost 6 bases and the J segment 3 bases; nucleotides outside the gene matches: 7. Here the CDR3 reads CASRRMTGYYGYTF. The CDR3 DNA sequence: TGTGCCAGCAGGAGAATGACAGGGTACTATGGCTACACCTTC.

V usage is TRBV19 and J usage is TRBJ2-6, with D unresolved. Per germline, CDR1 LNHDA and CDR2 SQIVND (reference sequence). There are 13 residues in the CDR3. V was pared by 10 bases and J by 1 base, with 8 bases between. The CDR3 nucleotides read TGTGCCACTGCCTTATCTGGGGCCAACGTCCTGACTTTC. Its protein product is CATALSGANVLTF. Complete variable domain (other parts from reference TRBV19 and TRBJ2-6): DGGITQSPKYLFRKEGQNVTLSCEQNLNHDAMYWYRQDPGQGLRLIYYSQIVNDFQKGDIAEGYSVSREKKESFPLTVTSAQKNPTAFYLCATALSGANVLTFGAGSRLTVL.

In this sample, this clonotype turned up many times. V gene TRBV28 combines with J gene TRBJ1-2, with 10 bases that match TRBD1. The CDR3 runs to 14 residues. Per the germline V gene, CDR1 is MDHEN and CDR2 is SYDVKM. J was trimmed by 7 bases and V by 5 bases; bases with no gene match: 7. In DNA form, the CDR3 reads TGTGCCAGCAGTCCGGGACAGGGGTTGGGTGGCTACACCTTC. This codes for CASSPGQGLGGYTF.

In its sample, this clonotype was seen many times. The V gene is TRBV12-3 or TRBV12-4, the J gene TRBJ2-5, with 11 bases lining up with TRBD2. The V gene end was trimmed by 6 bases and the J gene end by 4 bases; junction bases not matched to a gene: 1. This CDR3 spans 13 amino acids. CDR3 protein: CASRGTSGETQYF. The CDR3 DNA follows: TGTGCCAGCAGGGGGACTAGCGGAGAGACCCAGTACTTC.

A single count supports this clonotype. CDR3 in DNA: TGTGCCAGCAGCTTATTATCCGGGACAGGGCTACAAGAGACCCAGTACTTC. Translation gives CASSLLSGTGLQETQYF. The chain is built from TRBV11-2 and TRBJ2-5; 9 positions agree with TRBD1. The CDR3 totals 17 residues. The V and J ends lost 2 bases and 2 bases, in that order; junction bases with no gene match: 9. Germline assignment: CDR1 SGHAT and CDR2 FQNNGV.

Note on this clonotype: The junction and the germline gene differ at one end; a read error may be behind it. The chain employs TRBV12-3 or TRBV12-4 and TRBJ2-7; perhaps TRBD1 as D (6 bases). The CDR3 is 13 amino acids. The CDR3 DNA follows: TGTGCCAGCAGTCCGACAGGTTCCTACGAGCAGTCCTTC. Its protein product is CASSPTGSYEQSF.

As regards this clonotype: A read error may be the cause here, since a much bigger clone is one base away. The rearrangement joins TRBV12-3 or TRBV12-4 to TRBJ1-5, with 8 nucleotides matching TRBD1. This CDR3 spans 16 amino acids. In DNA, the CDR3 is TGTACCAGCAATTCCGCCCAGGGGGCGCTCGGACAGCCCCAGCATTTT. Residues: CTSNSAQGALGQPQHF.

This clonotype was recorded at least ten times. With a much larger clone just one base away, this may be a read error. CDR3 sequence: CASSIPTRDRGTF. The CDR3 DNA sequence: TGTGCCAGTAGTATACCAACCCGGGACAGGGGCACCTTC. The V and J genes are TRBV19 and TRBJ1-2; 10 nucleotides align to TRBD1. Trimming removed 2 bases from V and 13 bases from J; junction bases left unmatched: 7. The CDR3 runs to 13 residues. CDR1 is LNHDA, CDR2 SQIVND, per germline (reference sequence).

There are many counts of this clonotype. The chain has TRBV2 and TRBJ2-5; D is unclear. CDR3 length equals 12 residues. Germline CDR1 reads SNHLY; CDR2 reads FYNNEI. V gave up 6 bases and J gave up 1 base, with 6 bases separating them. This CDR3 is CASRRGQETQYF. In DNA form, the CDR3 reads TGTGCCAGCAGGCGCGGCCAAGAGACCCAGTACTTC.

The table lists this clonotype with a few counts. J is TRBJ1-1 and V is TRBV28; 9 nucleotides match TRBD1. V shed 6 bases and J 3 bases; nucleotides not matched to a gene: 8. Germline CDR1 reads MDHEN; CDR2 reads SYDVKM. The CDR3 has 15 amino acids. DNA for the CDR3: TGTGCCAGCAGCCCCCGACAGGGGGTTTACACTGAAGCTTTCTTT. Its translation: CASSPRQGVYTEAFF.